A selection of T cell receptor beta chains follows, all from one sample in a study of glioma-infiltrating T cells. In TCRdb, the multiplex PCR reads were re-called with MiXCR into one record per CDR3 protein. The profile shows over 130,000 distinct CDR3 sequences, about two fifths of them singletons. The sample taken for sequencing was glioma tissue, nonneoplastic brain tissue, or PBMCs (not recorded which). All receptors come from a human donor with low-grade glioma or glioblastoma, undergoing nonglioma brain surgery, or in good health (not recorded which). CDR3s include the opening cysteine and the closing phenylalanine or tryptophan. D genes are given only for firm matches. Size tells how often a clone was seen (once, few, many) or the class of an expanded clone, and some rows leave it out.

CDR3	DNA	J	D	length	V	size
CASSLFGTVPDEQYF	TGTGCCAGCAGTTTATTCGGGACGGTACCCGACGAGCAGTACTTC	TRBJ2-7	NA	15	TRBV27	NA
CASSATRAVDTQYF	TGTGCCAGCAGCGCCACAAGGGCGGTAGATACGCAGTATTTT	TRBJ2-3	NA	14	TRBV7-2	few
CASSVFSGANVLTF	TGTGCCAGCAGCGTTTTCTCTGGGGCCAACGTCCTGACTTTC	TRBJ2-6	NA	14	TRBV7-2	few
CASSRDSISGDTIYF	TGCGCCAGCAGCCGAGACAGTATCTCTGGAGACACCATATATTTT	TRBJ1-3	NA	15	TRBV4-3	NA
CSVVFSDNTQYF	TGCAGCGTTGTATTCAGCGATAATACGCAGTATTTT	TRBJ2-3	NA	12	TRBV29-1	NA
CASSRQIIGNQPQHF	TGTGCCAGCAGCCGACAGATTATAGGCAATCAGCCCCAGCATTTT	TRBJ1-5	NA	15	TRBV7-2	NA
CDSSLLVYEQYF	TGTGACAGCAGCTTACTCGTCTACGAGCAGTACTTC	TRBJ2-7	NA	12	TRBV7-2	NA
CSARDVGVQTQYF	TGCAGTGCTAGAGATGTCGGAGTCCAGACCCAGTACTTC	TRBJ2-5	NA	13	TRBV20-1	NA
CASSLQGEYEKLFF	TGTGCCAGCAGTCTACAGGGGGAGTATGAAAAACTGTTTTTT	TRBJ1-4	TRBD1	14	TRBV12-3/TRBV12-4	NA
CSATRTSGIGDEQFF	TGCAGTGCCACCAGGACTAGCGGGATCGGTGATGAGCAGTTCTTC	TRBJ2-1	TRBD2	15	TRBV20-1	NA
CASSQGVWDEQFF	TGTGCCAGCAGCCAAGGGGTGTGGGATGAGCAGTTCTTC	TRBJ2-1	NA	13	TRBV4-2	NA
CASRGSKNIQYF	TGTGCCAGCAGGGGTTCCAAAAACATTCAGTACTTC	TRBJ2-4	NA	12	TRBV27	many
CASSDGGNWETQYF	TGTGCCAGCAGTGATGGAGGGAATTGGGAGACCCAGTACTTC	TRBJ2-5	NA	14	TRBV6-1	NA
CSARDSFPKTGELFF	TGCAGTGCTAGAGATTCTTTCCCGAAAACCGGGGAGCTGTTTTTT	TRBJ2-2	NA	15	TRBV20-1	NA
CASSFTGTGGLEAFF	TGTGCCAGCAGCTTTACCGGGACAGGGGGGTTAGAAGCTTTCTTT	TRBJ1-1	TRBD1	15	TRBV7-2	NA
CSADLGAYEQYF	TGCAGTGCAGACCTAGGGGCCTACGAGCAGTACTTC	TRBJ2-7	NA	12	TRBV20-1	few
CSARDTSRGSGANVLTF	TGCAGTGCTAGAGATACCTCTCGTGGATCTGGGGCCAACGTCCTGACTTTC	TRBJ2-6	NA	17	TRBV20-1	few
CSASRSNQPQHF	TGCAGTGCTAGCAGGAGCAATCAGCCCCAGCATTTT	TRBJ1-5	NA	12	TRBV20-1	many
CASSPTLYTEAFF	TGTGCCAGCAGCCCGACCCTCTACACTGAAGCTTTCTTT	TRBJ1-1	NA	13	TRBV12-3/TRBV12-4	few
CASSLGAGSYNEQFF	TGTGCTAGCAGCTTAGGAGCGGGGTCCTACAATGAGCAGTTCTTC	TRBJ2-1	TRBD2	15	TRBV7-7	once
CASSLSGAQDYGYTF	TGTGCCAGCAGCTTGTCAGGGGCCCAGGACTATGGCTACACCTTC	TRBJ1-2	NA	15	TRBV5-4	NA
CASSQVSGSTGEQYF	TGCGCCAGCAGCCAAGTTAGCGGGAGTACGGGTGAGCAGTACTTC	TRBJ2-7	TRBD2	15	TRBV4-1	NA
CSASGAGDEQYF	TGCAGTGCTAGTGGGGCAGGGGACGAGCAGTACTTC	TRBJ2-7	NA	12	TRBV20-1	few
CASSSDPGPGHYGYTF	TGTGCCAGCAGTTCTGATCCGGGTCCTGGCCACTATGGCTACACCTTC	TRBJ1-2	NA	16	TRBV27	few
CATSDTSGQNSNQPQHF	TGTGCCACCAGTGATACCTCGGGCCAGAATAGCAATCAGCCCCAGCATTTT	TRBJ1-5	NA	17	TRBV24-1	NA
CSARARESNTEAFF	TGCAGTGCTAGAGCGAGGGAATCAAACACTGAAGCTTTCTTT	TRBJ1-1	NA	14	TRBV20-1	NA
CSAKQGGGNQPQHF	TGCAGTGCCAAACAGGGTGGCGGCAATCAGCCCCAGCATTTT	TRBJ1-5	NA	14	TRBV20-1	NA
CASSLRQSTDTQYF	TGTGCCAGCAGCTTAAGACAGTCGACAGATACGCAGTATTTT	TRBJ2-3	NA	14	TRBV7-2	many
CASSYSMGGTNSPLHF	TGTGCCAGCAGTTACTCGATGGGGGGCACAAATTCACCCCTCCACTTT	TRBJ1-6	NA	16	TRBV6-6	NA
CASSRTMNTGELFF	TGTGCCAGCAGCCGGACAATGAACACCGGGGAGCTGTTTTTT	TRBJ2-2	NA	14	TRBV7-2	few
CASSQGTSGRNYNEQFF	TGCGCCAGCAGCCAAGGGACTAGCGGGAGAAATTACAATGAGCAGTTCTTC	TRBJ2-1	TRBD2	17	TRBV4-1	few
CASSNTGYYGYTF	TGTGCCAGCAGCAATACAGGGTACTATGGCTACACCTTC	TRBJ1-2	NA	13	TRBV6-1	NA
CASSLQTQETQYF	TGTGCCAGCAGCCTACAGACTCAAGAGACCCAGTACTTC	TRBJ2-5	NA	13	TRBV7-2	NA
CSAHGPPLTYEQYF	TGCAGTGCTCACGGTCCACCTCTGACCTACGAGCAGTACTTC	TRBJ2-7	NA	14	TRBV20-1	NA
CATSPWTQDTGELFF	TGTGCCACCAGCCCGTGGACACAGGACACCGGGGAGCTGTTTTTT	TRBJ2-2	NA	15	TRBV15	NA
CASSSARYEQYF	TGTGCCAGCAGTTCAGCGCGCTACGAGCAGTACTTC	TRBJ2-7	NA	12	TRBV12-3/TRBV12-4	NA
CASSQSQVYEQYF	TGTGCCAGCTCACAGTCCCAGGTCTACGAGCAGTACTTC	TRBJ2-7	NA	13	TRBV18	NA
CASSQASTGQGTSLLHF	TGTGCCAGCAGCCAGGCGTCGACGGGACAGGGAACTTCACTCCTCCACTTT	TRBJ1-6	TRBD1	17	TRBV6-1	NA
CASSYSSPRQMETQYF	TGTGCCAGCAGTTACTCATCTCCGAGACAGATGGAGACCCAGTACTTC	TRBJ2-5	NA	16	TRBV6-6	few
CASSPRASEAFF	TGTGCCAGCAGCCCGCGGGCTAGTGAAGCTTTCTTT	TRBJ1-1	NA	12	TRBV28	few
CASSGLNTGELFF	TGTGCCAGTTCAGGGCTAAACACCGGGGAGCTGTTTTTT	TRBJ2-2	NA	13	TRBV27	few
CALAGEGNEKLFF	TGTGCTTTAGCGGGCGAGGGTAATGAAAAACTGTTTTTT	TRBJ1-4	NA	13	TRBV7-9	NA
CSARDPYDTYEQYF	TGCAGTGCTAGAGATCCTTACGACACCTACGAGCAGTACTTC	TRBJ2-7	NA	14	TRBV20-1	NA
CASSRVETSTDTQYF	TGTGCCAGCAGTCGTGTGGAAACTAGCACAGATACGCAGTATTTT	TRBJ2-3	NA	15	TRBV28	NA
CASSPPGGSGDRDEQFF	TGTGCCAGCAGCCCACCAGGAGGATCGGGAGATCGTGATGAGCAGTTCTTC	TRBJ2-1	NA	17	TRBV4-2	once
CASSYTGTTDTQYF	TGTGCCAGCAGTTATACCGGGACCACAGATACGCAGTATTTT	TRBJ2-3	NA	14	TRBV6-1	few
CSAMDRESYNEQFF	TGCAGTGCGATGGACAGGGAATCCTACAATGAGCAGTTCTTC	TRBJ2-1	TRBD1	14	TRBV20-1	NA
CSATGGGTTETQYF	TGCAGTGCCACCGGGGGCGGGACTACTGAGACCCAGTACTTC	TRBJ2-5	NA	14	TRBV20-1	NA
CASSLPGANVLTF	TGTGCCAGCAGTTTACCTGGGGCCAACGTCCTGACTTTC	TRBJ2-6	NA	13	TRBV6-1	NA
CASSQDSFASGGYTF	TGCGCCAGCAGCCAAGATTCATTTGCGAGTGGTGGCTACACCTTC	TRBJ1-2	NA	15	TRBV4-1	NA
CASDEREGYNEQFF	TGTGCCAGCGACGAGCGGGAGGGTTACAATGAGCAGTTCTTC	TRBJ2-1	TRBD2	14	TRBV2	NA
CASSYSPGGNTIYF	TGTGCCAGCAGTTACTCCCCGGGAGGGAACACCATATATTTT	TRBJ1-3	NA	14	TRBV6-5	NA
CASTLTRLSTDAQYF	TGTGCCAGCACCCTCACTAGGCTAAGCACAGATGCGCAGTATTTT	TRBJ2-3	NA	15	TRBV12-3/TRBV12-4	once
CASSQYDSQETQYF	TGCGCCAGCAGCCAGTACGACAGCCAAGAGACCCAGTACTTC	TRBJ2-5	NA	14	TRBV4-1	few
CASSLSRSTEAFF	TGTGCCAGCAGTTTATCCAGGAGCACTGAAGCTTTCTTT	TRBJ1-1	NA	13	TRBV27	many